The 29 T cell receptor beta chains presented below share a single source sample, sequenced in a study of Ad26.COV2.S vaccination and SARS-CoV-2 variants. Specified treatment: 19 received Ad26.COV2.S at low or high dose, single or two shots; roughly five received placebo; per-sample allocation not given. Collection of samples fell on day 63 after the first vaccine or placebo injection. Produced via immunoSEQ multiplex PCR; TCRdb's table is partial and in-frame only. The table includes hundreds of thousands of clones, roughly 90% detected once. Specimen: peripheral blood, collected in a trial of Ad26.COV2.S vaccine versus placebo. These receptors were taken from a person aged 18 to 65 who received the Ad26.COV2.S COVID-19 vaccine or a placebo.

The rearrangement uses TRBV6-5 and TRBJ1-2; D unclear. The CDR3 is 14 residues long. V lost 6 bases to trimming and J lost 2 bases, with 13 bases between them. CDR1 MNHEY and CDR2 SVGAGI come from the germline V gene. The CDR3 sequence: CASSRGRKNYGYTF. CDR3 in DNA: TGTGCCAGCAGCCGTGGCAGGAAGAACTATGGCTACACCTTC.

CDR3 sequence reads: CASGGGGEQYF. The CDR3 nucleotides read TGTGCCAGCGGGGGGGGAGGCGAGCAGTACTTC. The chain has TRBV2 and TRBJ2-7, with 7 bases matching TRBD2. Germline trimming cut 8 bases from V and 6 bases from J; bases unmatched to any gene: 4. This CDR3 is built from 11 residues. Germline-derived CDR1 and CDR2 are SNHLY and FYNNEI.

This chain links TRBV4-1 with TRBJ1-5; D perhaps matches TRBD1 (5 bases). The CDR3 sequence is 15 residues long. V was shortened by 1 base and J by 4 bases, with 11 bases between the two germline ends. From germline, CDR1 is MGHRA and CDR2 YSYEKL. CDR3 region: CASSQVSGANQPQHF. CDR3 in DNA: TGCGCCAGCAGCCAAGTGAGCGGGGCAAATCAGCCCCAGCATTTT.

The chain combines TRBV2 with TRBJ1-5; D uncertain. Germline V lookup: CDR1 SNHLY, CDR2 FYNNEI. The CDR3 sequence is 15 residues long. Trimming stripped 5 bases from V and 0 bases from J, with 11 bases between. Here the CDR3 reads CASSREGDSNQPQHF. CDR3 sequence (DNA): TGTGCCAGCAGTCGGGAAGGAGATAGCAATCAGCCCCAGCATTTT.

The CDR3 here is CASSQDGAGRETQYF. The CDR3 DNA reads as TGCGCCAGCAGCCAAGACGGAGCCGGGAGAGAGACCCAGTACTTC. The chain has TRBV4-1 and TRBJ2-5, with D possibly being TRBD2 (6 bases). Germline V gives CDR1 MGHRA, CDR2 YSYEKL. This CDR3 is 15 amino acids long. Trimming took off 0 bases at V and 4 bases at J, with 12 bases between the two ends.

The rearrangement links TRBV7-2 to TRBJ2-1; D possibly corresponds to TRBD1 (6 bases). From germline, CDR1 is SGHTA and CDR2 FQGNSA. This CDR3 comprises 15 residues. The V end was cut by 2 bases, the J end by 2 bases, with 10 bases between. The CDR3 region is CASSLRTETYNEQFF. Written as DNA, the CDR3 is TGTGCCAGCAGCTTAAGGACAGAAACCTACAATGAGCAGTTCTTC.

This clone was observed a handful of times. The rearrangement links TRBV7-8 to TRBJ2-2; D remains unclear. V dropped 4 bases and J dropped 0 bases, with 9 bases sitting between them. The germline CDR1 and CDR2 sequences are SGHVS and FQNEAQ. This CDR3 spans 15 amino acids. The CDR3 loop reads CASSSNTPNTGELFF. The DNA of the CDR3 is TGTGCCAGCAGCTCTAATACCCCGAACACCGGGGAGCTGTTTTTT.

V is TRBV28 and J is TRBJ2-3; 11 nucleotides line up with TRBD2. Germline V gene sequence: CDR1 MDHEN, CDR2 SYDVKM. This CDR3 spans 19 amino acids. J lost 2 bases, V lost 1 base, and 11 bases had no gene match. DNA of the CDR3: TGTGCCAGCAGTTTATTCCTGGGCGCGGGACTAGCGGACACAGATACGCAGTATTTT. Its translation is CASSLFLGAGLADTDTQYF. The full variable domain, with the rest looked up from reference TRBV28 and TRBJ2-3, is DVKVTQSSRYLVKRTGEKVFLECVQDMDHENMFWYRQDPGLGLRLIYFSYDVKMKEKGDIPEGYSVSREKKERFSLILESASTNQTSMYLCASSLFLGAGLADTDTQYFGPGTRLTVL.

This clone was seen a single time. The rearrangement joins TRBV4-2 to TRBJ1-2, with D tentatively TRBD1 (6 bases). The CDR3 spans 13 residues. Per germline, CDR1 LGHNA and CDR2 YNFKEQ. V gave up 7 bases and J gave up 6 bases, with 15 bases separating them. The CDR3 is CASTSRGGDGYTF. CDR3 nucleotides: TGTGCCAGCACCTCCCGAGGGGGGGATGGCTACACCTTC.

The V and J genes are TRBV5-6 and TRBJ2-2, with D maybe TRBD2 (6 bases). Germline V gene data show CDR1 as SGHDT and CDR2 as YYEEEE. CDR3 length: 16 amino acids. Trimming removed 4 bases at V and 6 bases at J, with 19 bases between. CDR3 nucleotide sequence: TGTGCCAGCAGCGGGCCGGGAGCCCCTCGGGCCGGGGAGCTGTTTTTT. Its translation: CASSGPGAPRAGELFF.

This clone has a single count. V gene TRBV27 combines with J gene TRBJ1-4; 7 bases are shared with TRBD1. Trimming at V came to 5 bases and at J to 6 bases, leaving 9 bases not matched to a gene. The CDR3 sequence is 15 residues long. In germline, CDR1 is MNHEY, CDR2 SMNVEV (reference sequence). The CDR3 region is CASSPNRGLDEKLFF. The CDR3 nucleotides are TGTGCCAGCAGTCCAAACAGGGGTTTGGATGAAAAACTGTTTTTT.

CDR3 region: CASSSTSHGYTF. As DNA, the CDR3 is TGTGCCAGCAGTTCGACCTCCCATGGCTACACCTTC. The chain links TRBV12-3 or TRBV12-4 to TRBJ1-2; D unresolved. The CDR3 has 12 amino acids. V lost 4 bases and J 6 bases, leaving 9 bases between the germline ends.

V and J are TRBV27 and TRBJ2-4; no definite D call. Trimming took 7 bases from V and 0 from J, leaving 19 bases between them. The CDR3 loop spans 17 amino acids. Germline V CDR1 and CDR2: MNHEY, SMNVEV (reference sequence). The CDR3 DNA sequence: TGTGCCAGCACCCCTGCTGGTGGAAGTATAGCCAAAAACATTCAGTACTTC. Amino acids: CASTPAGGSIAKNIQYF.

This clone came up once. The V and J genes are TRBV10-3 and TRBJ2-5; the D is unclear. This CDR3 is 14 amino acids long. Germline V lookup: CDR1 ENHRY, CDR2 SYGVKD. The V and J ends lost 3 bases and 5 bases respectively, with 13 bases between them. This CDR3 is CAISEINLGETQYF. CDR3 in DNA: TGTGCCATCAGTGAAATCAACCTGGGTGAGACCCAGTACTTC.

The rearrangement links TRBV28 to TRBJ1-2, with 7 bases identical to TRBD1. Germline CDR1 and CDR2: MDHEN and SYDVKM. The CDR3 extends over 16 amino acids. The ends lost 7 bases at V and 2 bases at J; junction bases unmatched: 13. CDR3 sequence reads: CASTQGDRTANYGYTF. The CDR3, as DNA: TGTGCCAGCACTCAGGGGGACAGAACCGCCAACTATGGCTACACCTTC.

V gene TRBV28 combines with J gene TRBJ2-1; the match to TRBD2 covers 8 bases. This CDR3 contains 15 residues. The V segment lost 3 bases and the J segment 7 bases; nucleotides outside the gene matches: 8. Germline CDR1 and CDR2: MDHEN and SYDVKM. CDR3 coding DNA: TGTGCCAGCAGTTTCCCCAGCGGGAGTGTGAATGAGCAGTTCTTC. Amino acids: CASSFPSGSVNEQFF. Full variable domain (outside the CDR3, taken from reference TRBV28 and TRBJ2-1): DVKVTQSSRYLVKRTGEKVFLECVQDMDHENMFWYRQDPGLGLRLIYFSYDVKMKEKGDIPEGYSVSREKKERFSLILESASTNQTSMYLCASSFPSGSVNEQFFGPGTRLTVL.

The chain has TRBV28 and TRBJ2-3; 8 bases agree with TRBD2. V dropped 2 bases and J dropped 2; count of bases not matched to a gene: 9. Germline CDR1 MDHEN, CDR2 SYDVKM. The CDR3 is 17 residues long. The CDR3 reads CASSLKIETSDTDTQYF. CDR3 nucleotides: TGTGCCAGCAGTTTAAAAATAGAGACTAGCGACACAGATACGCAGTATTTT.

The chain has TRBV7-9 and TRBJ2-3; no definite D call. The V and J ends lost 1 base and 6 bases respectively, with 8 bases between them. Per germline, CDR1 SEHNR and CDR2 FQNEAQ (reference sequence). The CDR3 spans 13 residues. The CDR3 coding sequence is TGTGCCAGCAGCTTAGACCAGGCGGATACGCAGTATTTT. Protein sequence: CASSLDQADTQYF.

The gene calls are TRBV6-5 and TRBJ1-6; D gene ambiguous. Germline lookup yields CDR1 MNHEY and CDR2 SVGAGI. The CDR3 spans 15 residues. V lost 6 bases and J 0 bases, leaving 9 bases between the germline ends. CDR3 bases: TGTGCCAGCAGGTTCGAGGGCTCCTATAATTCACCCCTCCACTTT. As protein: CASRFEGSYNSPLHF.

The rearrangement uses TRBV7-8 and TRBJ1-4, with D possibly being TRBD1 (6 bases). CDR1 is SGHVS and CDR2 is FQNEAQ in the germline V gene. The ends were cut back, 3 bases at V and 7 bases at J, with 6 bases in the middle. This CDR3 has 12 residues. CDR3 coding DNA: TGTGCCAGCAGCTTGGACAGTGAAAAACTGTTTTTT. Its protein is CASSLDSEKLFF.

This clone occurred a few times. The sample carries other DNA sequences with the same CDR3. The V and J genes are TRBV4-2 and TRBJ1-5; D ambiguous. CDR3 length: 15 amino acids. Trimming left V 0 bases short and J 0 bases short, with 6 bases between. Germline V gene data show CDR1 as LGHNA and CDR2 as YNFKEQ. CDR3 DNA: TGTGCCAGCAGCCAAGAAGGGTATAGCAATCAGCCCCAGCATTTT. It specifies CASSQEGYSNQPQHF.

The V call is TRBV7-9, the J call TRBJ2-7; D uncertain. In germline, CDR1 is SEHNR, CDR2 FQNEAQ (reference sequence). The ends were cut back, 6 bases at V and 3 bases at J, with 9 bases in the middle. This CDR3 is built from 12 residues. The CDR3 here is CASRSGRYEQYF. CDR3 bases: TGTGCCAGCAGATCAGGCCGCTACGAGCAGTACTTC.

This chain links TRBV25-1 with TRBJ2-5, with D possibly called TRBD1 or TRBD2 (6 bases each). V lost 6 bases and J lost 5, with 25 bases in between. The CDR3 totals 17 residues. Germline loops: CDR1 MGHDK, CDR2 SYGVNS. CDR3 in amino acids: CASSPNGGGFMAETQYF. The CDR3 nucleotides are TGTGCCAGCAGCCCCAACGGAGGGGGTTTTATGGCGGAGACCCAGTACTTC.

This sequence joins TRBV7-9 and TRBJ2-6; D uncertain. This CDR3 region has 15 residues. Germline CDR1 is SEHNR and CDR2 is FQNEAQ (reference sequence). V shed 10 bases and J shed 1 base, with 14 bases lying between them. CDR3 residues: CAIPQRASGANVLTF. In nucleotides, the CDR3 is TGTGCCATCCCCCAACGGGCTTCTGGGGCCAACGTCCTGACTTTC. The entire variable domain, with the rest obtained from reference TRBV7-9 and TRBJ2-6, is as follows: DTGVSQNPRHKITKRGQNVTFRCDPISEHNRLYWYRQTLGQGPEFLTYFQNEAQLEKSRLLSDRFSAERPKGSFSTLEIQRTEQGDSAMYLCAIPQRASGANVLTFGAGSRLTVL.

CDR3 protein: CASSQESDRGGYEQYF. CDR3 in DNA: TGTGCCAGCAGCCAAGAGTCGGACAGGGGAGGCTACGAGCAGTACTTC. The chain carries TRBV4-2 and TRBJ2-7; 9 bases match TRBD1. Germline CDR1 and CDR2: LGHNA and YNFKEQ. The CDR3 runs to 16 residues. After removal of 0 bases from V and 3 bases from J, the junction contained 6 bases not matched to a gene.

The DNA for the CDR3 is TGTGCCAGTAGTATGCAGCGCGACTACACCTTC. It is translated as CASSMQRDYTF. This chain joins TRBV19 and TRBJ1-2; no firm D call. V dropped 3 bases and J dropped 10 bases, with 9 bases sitting between them. Per germline, CDR1 LNHDA and CDR2 SQIVND (reference sequence). The CDR3 covers 11 residues.

This clone was seen repeatedly, ten times or more. The chain uses TRBV7-8 and TRBJ1-1; TRBD1 might be the D (6 bases). The CDR3 runs 14 residues. Germline-derived CDR1 and CDR2 are SGHVS and FQNEAQ. V dropped 4 bases and J dropped 5 bases, with 14 bases sitting between them. DNA for the CDR3: TGTGCCAGCAGCTCACAGAGAAGGGGGACTGAAGCTTTCTTT. It yields the protein CASSSQRRGTEAFF. The whole variable domain, remainder taken from reference TRBV7-8 and TRBJ1-1, is GAGVSQSPRYKVAKRGQDVALRCDPISGHVSLFWYQQALGQGPEFLTYFQNEAQLDKSGLPSDRFFAERPEGSVSTLKIQRTQQEDSAVYLCASSSQRRGTEAFFGQGTRLTVV.

The chain employs TRBV30 and TRBJ2-7; 7 positions agree with TRBD2. After removal of 2 bases from V and 9 bases from J, the junction contained 13 bases not matched to a gene. The CDR3 is 14 residues long. Looked up from germline, CDR1 is GTSNPN and CDR2 is SVGIG (reference sequence). The CDR3 sequence is CAWSPSLREMGQYF. The CDR3 DNA reads as TGTGCCTGGAGTCCCTCTTTGCGGGAGATGGGGCAGTACTTC. Together with reference TRBV30 and TRBJ2-7, the CDR3 gives the full variable domain: SQTIHQWPATLVQPVGSPLSLECTVEGTSNPNLYWYRQAAGRGLQLLFYSVGIGQISSEVPQNLSASRPQDRQFILSSKKLLLSDSGFYLCAWSPSLREMGQYFGPGTRLTVT.

This chain links TRBV10-3 with TRBJ1-2; no firm D call. The CDR3 is 13 amino acids. CDR1 ENHRY and CDR2 SYGVKD come from the germline V gene. V was trimmed by 1 base and J by 2 bases, leaving 5 bases between them. The CDR3 region is CAISEFENYGYTF. CDR3 coding DNA: TGTGCCATCAGTGAGTTCGAAAACTATGGCTACACCTTC.